One sample yielded the 26 T cell receptor beta chains listed below, sequenced in a study of PD-1 blockade in classical Hodgkin lymphoma. Some clones are missing from TCRdb's copy, which holds only in-frame ones; the method was immunoSEQ multiplex PCR. This sample carries approximately 23,000 clones, 90% to 95% of them seen once, and the ten largest clones take 0.4% to 0.5%. As for time point: newly diagnosed, previously untreated cHL patient sample. Magnetic negative selection was used to purify CD4+ T cells from thawed PBMCs. Sequenced material: CD4+ T cells from blood. All receptors come from a human donor with classical Hodgkin lymphoma.

The V and J genes are TRBV7-2 and TRBJ2-3; D is uncertain. CDR3 length equals 14 residues. CDR1 is SGHTA, CDR2 FQGNSA, per germline. V was clipped by 5 bases and J by 2 bases, with 11 bases between them. CDR3 nucleotide sequence: TGTGCCAGCAGCCGTAATACATACACAGATACGCAGTATTTT. As protein: CASSRNTYTDTQYF.

V gene TRBV28 combines with J gene TRBJ1-2; D not resolved. The CDR3 runs to 13 residues. The germline V gene encodes CDR1 MDHEN and CDR2 SYDVKM. V lost 3 bases, J lost 2 bases, and 7 bases lay in between. CDR3 protein: CASSLGLNYGYTF. The CDR3 nucleotides read TGTGCCAGCAGTTTGGGGTTAAACTATGGCTACACCTTC.

V is TRBV2 and J is TRBJ1-5; perhaps TRBD1 as D (5 bases). The CDR3 has 15 residues. V lost 5 bases to trimming and J lost 0 bases, with 11 bases between them. The germline gives CDR1 SNHLY, CDR2 FYNNEI. CDR3 in DNA: TGTGCCAGCAGTAAGGGACTAAATAGCAATCAGCCCCAGCATTTT. Protein: CASSKGLNSNQPQHF.

The rearrangement uses TRBV28 and TRBJ2-7; D is unresolved. This CDR3 contains 15 residues. Trimming took off 5 bases at V and 2 bases at J, with 16 bases between the two ends. Germline V gives CDR1 MDHEN, CDR2 SYDVKM. CDR3 nucleotides: TGTGCCAGCAGTCCCCAGTCGGGCCTCCCCTACGAGCAGTACTTC. Amino acids: CASSPQSGLPYEQYF.

This rearrangement joins TRBV7-2 to TRBJ1-2, with unresolved D. The CDR3 covers 13 residues. V was clipped by 5 bases and J by 4 bases, with 11 bases between them. Germline loops: CDR1 SGHTA, CDR2 FQGNSA. In DNA form, the CDR3 reads TGTGCCAGCAGCCTCAGAGGCCTCTATGGCTACACCTTC. Translation: CASSLRGLYGYTF.

The J gene is TRBJ1-1, the V gene TRBV27, with a tentative D call TRBD1 (6 bases). The germline CDR1 and CDR2 sequences are MNHEY and SMNVEV (reference sequence). This CDR3 spans 15 amino acids. V lost 3 bases and J lost 4, with 15 bases in between. The CDR3 DNA sequence: TGTGCCAGCAGTTTGAATGGGGGAGGGGGCACTGAAGCTTTCTTT. It codes for CASSLNGGGGTEAFF.

This chain joins TRBV27 and TRBJ2-7; the D gene is possibly TRBD2 (7 bases). V was pared by 3 bases and J by 3 bases, with 15 bases between. This CDR3 is built from 15 residues. The germline V gene encodes CDR1 MNHEY and CDR2 SMNVEV (reference sequence). The DNA for the CDR3 is TGTGCCAGCAGTTTCTCGGCGGGGGCCGACTACGAGCAGTACTTC. This translates into CASSFSAGADYEQYF.

This chain joins TRBV5-1 and TRBJ2-5; 14 bases align to TRBD2. The CDR3 runs to 16 residues. Per germline, CDR1 SGHRS and CDR2 YFSETQ. Trimming removed 4 bases from V and 4 bases from J; junction bases left unmatched: 6. The CDR3 DNA reads as TGCGCCAGCAGCGGGTTGACTAGCGGGGGGGCAGAGACCCAGTACTTC. Amino acid sequence: CASSGLTSGGAETQYF.

The chain has TRBV6-4 and TRBJ1-1; no definite D call. Germline CDR1 and CDR2: MRHNA and SNTAGT. Trimming shortened V by 0 bases and J by 5 bases, and 7 bases separated the two germline ends. CDR3 length: 13 residues. The DNA of the CDR3 is TGTGCCAGCAGTGACTCAGGGTGGACTGAAGCTTTCTTT. It encodes CASSDSGWTEAFF.

The chain uses TRBV9 and TRBJ1-2; TRBD1 might be the D (5 bases). The CDR3 is 16 residues long. The germline gives CDR1 SGDLS, CDR2 YYNGEE. The ends were cut back, 4 bases at V and 6 bases at J, with 22 bases in the middle. CDR3 sequence (DNA): TGTGCCAGCAGCCTAAACCCAGGGACGTTCGGAGATGGCTACACCTTC. As protein: CASSLNPGTFGDGYTF.

Only a few counts were recorded for this clone. This chain uses TRBV2 with TRBJ1-2; no reliable D call. The CDR3 has 14 amino acids. Trimming cost V 6 bases and J 4 bases, with 15 bases left between them. CDR1 and CDR2 (germline): SNHLY, FYNNEI. DNA of the CDR3: TGTGCCAGCAGAAGCTTTGAGGGCGGCTATGGCTACACCTTC. It encodes CASRSFEGGYGYTF.

The J gene is TRBJ1-1, the V gene TRBV6-1; D ambiguous. CDR3 length equals 15 residues. CDR1 is MNHNS, CDR2 SASEGT, per germline. The ends were cut back, 7 bases at V and 1 base at J, with 16 bases in the middle. This CDR3 is CASNLRRASNTEAFF. CDR3 DNA sequence: TGTGCCAGCAACCTGAGGCGGGCTTCGAACACTGAAGCTTTCTTT.

In nucleotides, the CDR3 is TGTGCCAGCAGTGGCGGGACAGGGTGGGAGACCCAGTACTTC. It yields the protein CASSGGTGWETQYF. This chain uses TRBV6-1 with TRBJ2-5; 9 nucleotides line up with TRBD1. There are 14 residues in the CDR3. In germline, CDR1 is MNHNS, CDR2 SASEGT. J was trimmed by 5 bases and V by 4 bases; bases with no gene match: 5.

V gene TRBV4-2 combines with J gene TRBJ2-5; TRBD1 might be the D (6 bases). The CDR3 runs 15 residues. Germline V gene lookup returns CDR1 LGHNA and CDR2 YNFKEQ. V was trimmed by 0 bases and J by 11 bases, leaving 19 bases between them. CDR3 sequence: CASSQDLAGPRGQYF. The CDR3 DNA sequence: TGTGCCAGCAGCCAAGACCTAGCCGGCCCTAGGGGGCAGTACTTC.

This clone showed up just a few times. The chain links TRBV30 to TRBJ1-2; unclear D gene. Per the germline V gene, CDR1 is GTSNPN and CDR2 is SVGIG (reference sequence). The CDR3 extends over 10 amino acids. Trimming took off 1 base at V and 8 bases at J, with 5 bases between the two ends. The CDR3 DNA is TGTGCCTGGAGTGGCAAAGGCTACACCTTC. Residues: CAWSGKGYTF.

The chain is built from TRBV30 and TRBJ1-2; the D is unclear. The V end lost 0 bases, the J end lost 8 bases, and 7 bases lay between the germline ends. In germline, CDR1 is GTSNPN, CDR2 SVGIG (reference sequence). This CDR3 is 11 amino acids long. DNA of the CDR3: TGTGCCTGGAGTGTAACTCGGGGCTACACCTTC. Its translation: CAWSVTRGYTF.

This chain uses TRBV19 with TRBJ2-1, with 9 positions matching TRBD2. The CDR3 spans 14 residues. Germline V CDR1 and CDR2: LNHDA, SQIVND (reference sequence). V lost 5 bases and J lost 7; bases outside the gene matches: 6. CDR3 sequence (DNA): TGTGCCAGTAGTTGGGCGGGAGGGCCGAATGAGCAGTTCTTC. Encoded protein: CASSWAGGPNEQFF. The entire variable domain, with the rest obtained from reference TRBV19 and TRBJ2-1, is as follows: DGGITQSPKYLFRKEGQNVTLSCEQNLNHDAMYWYRQDPGQGLRLIYYSQIVNDFQKGDIAEGYSVSREKKESFPLTVTSAQKNPTAFYLCASSWAGGPNEQFFGPGTRLTVL.

The chain carries TRBV6-1 and TRBJ2-4; possible D gene TRBD1, 6 bases. V lost 0 bases and J lost 6, with 15 bases in between. Germline V CDR1 and CDR2: MNHNS, SASEGT. The CDR3 spans 16 residues. This chain's CDR3 is CASSEAGTWARNIQYF. The DNA of the CDR3 is TGTGCCAGCAGTGAAGCTGGGACATGGGCTCGAAACATTCAGTACTTC.

The rearrangement links TRBV10-3 to TRBJ1-5; D possibly corresponds to TRBD1 (5 bases). The V gene lost 2 bases and the J gene lost 7 bases, with 12 bases spanning the gap. This CDR3 comprises 14 residues. Germline V gene sequence: CDR1 ENHRY, CDR2 SYGVKD. Written as DNA, the CDR3 is TGTGCCATCAGTGAGAGCAGGGCGGGCCAGCCCCAGCATTTT. Translating gives CAISESRAGQPQHF.

This chain uses TRBV4-1 with TRBJ1-5; D might be TRBD1 (5 bases). With 1 base removed from V and 0 bases from J, the gap between germline ends came to 13 bases. CDR1 is MGHRA, CDR2 YSYEKL, per germline. The CDR3 has 17 residues. The CDR3 sequence is CASSQGVGGNSNQPQHF. CDR3 nucleotide sequence: TGCGCCAGCAGCCAAGGGGTTGGGGGGAATAGCAATCAGCCCCAGCATTTT.

This chain joins TRBV28 and TRBJ2-3; D ambiguous. This CDR3 is built from 12 residues. The V gene lost 0 bases and the J gene lost 7 bases, with 5 bases spanning the gap. Germline CDR1 reads MDHEN; CDR2 reads SYDVKM. The CDR3 protein is CASSLWGNTQYF. The CDR3 DNA is TGTGCCAGCAGTTTATGGGGAAATACGCAGTATTTT.

This clone was detected a few times. The chain recombines TRBV19 with TRBJ1-5; D gene uncertain. The germline CDR1 and CDR2 sequences are LNHDA and SQIVND (reference sequence). The CDR3 totals 13 residues. V gave up 6 bases and J gave up 0 bases, with 6 bases separating them. CDR3 nucleotides: TGTGCCAGTAGGAAATATAGCAATCAGCCCCAGCATTTT. It is translated as CASRKYSNQPQHF.

This chain connects TRBV6-1 to TRBJ1-5; D is unresolved. V lost 7 bases and J 7 bases, leaving 20 bases between the germline ends. This CDR3 is built from 15 residues. Germline V gene sequence: CDR1 MNHNS, CDR2 SASEGT. The CDR3 nucleotides read TGTGCCAGCAACGTTGGTTCGGCAAATAGCCAGCCCCAGCATTTT. Its translation is CASNVGSANSQPQHF.

This chain links TRBV27 with TRBJ2-3; no firm D call. CDR1 and CDR2 (germline): MNHEY, SMNVEV (reference sequence). V dropped 6 bases and J dropped 0 bases, with 7 bases sitting between them. CDR3 length equals 13 residues. The CDR3 DNA is TGTGCCAGCAGCCTACAGAGCACAGATACGCAGTATTTT. Protein sequence: CASSLQSTDTQYF.

This chain connects TRBV15 to TRBJ2-1; D remains unclear. This CDR3 is 17 amino acids long. V was clipped by 0 bases and J by 4 bases, with 16 bases between them. Germline loops: CDR1 LNHNV, CDR2 YYDKDF (reference sequence). CDR3 sequence (DNA): TGTGCCACCAGCAGAGAGTGGGTGCAAAACATATACAATGAGCAGTTCTTC. Its translation: CATSREWVQNIYNEQFF.

The V call is TRBV27, the J call TRBJ1-1; perhaps TRBD1 as D (5 bases). The CDR3 has 13 amino acids. V gave up 3 bases and J gave up 3 bases, with 8 bases separating them. Germline V gene lookup returns CDR1 MNHEY and CDR2 SMNVEV (reference sequence). CDR3 amino acids: CASSLGEDTEAFF. The CDR3 DNA is TGTGCCAGCAGTTTGGGGGAAGACACTGAAGCTTTCTTT.